The clone carrying this T cell receptor beta chain was recorded only once. Its antigen is as yet unknown. This sample is drawn from a study of blood T cells in healthy people across ages. General study points: More naive CD4+ cells and higher diversity were found in long-lived than in aged donors. CMV status of donors was unknown, possibly confounding expanded clonotype changes.

The authors ran a second PCR of about 6 to 11 cycles using a sample-barcoded 5' primer and a J-beta primer mix. TCRdb fed the 5' RACE reads into MiXCR, producing one record per CDR3 protein. Of around 790,000 distinct CDR3 sequences in the sample, approximately 44% were seen once. The CDR3 runs 15 residues. Trimming took 6 bases from V and 6 from J; bases not matched to a gene: 9. Germline CDR1 and CDR2: MDHEN and SYDVKM. Total RNA extracted from each sample amounted to at least 6 micrograms. Sequencing was carried out using blood. The receptor was isolated from a man in his 60s in good health. The chain uses TRBV28 and TRBJ2-1; 9 bases agree with TRBD2. The CDR3 protein is CASSIVAGGRNEQFF. In DNA form, the CDR3 reads TGTGCCAGCAGCATAGTGGCGGGGGGGCGCAATGAGCAGTTCTTC.